One and the same sample provided the 31 T cell receptor beta chains below, sequenced in a study of control samples from healthy donors and cancer patients. Using immunoSEQ multiplex PCR, the repertoire was profiled, and TCRdb retains in-frame clones only, with some absent. The sample has about 160,000 clones; roughly 94% are singletons. Sequenced input: PBMCs. These receptors came from a man aged 55 to 69 with colorectal cancer.

The chain recombines TRBV4-1 with TRBJ2-7; 9 bases map to TRBD2. Germline loops: CDR1 MGHRA, CDR2 YSYEKL. The CDR3 length is 13 residues. V lost 0 bases and J lost 12; bases outside the gene matches: 6. CDR3 sequence (DNA): TGCGCCAGCAGCCAAGATGGGCTAGCGGGGAGGTACTTC. This translates into CASSQDGLAGRYF.

The CDR3 coding sequence is TGTGCCAGCAGTTTATCGCCACCGACAGGGGGCTGGAGTGAAGCTTTCTTT. This sequence encodes CASSLSPPTGGWSEAFF. The chain uses TRBV27 and TRBJ1-1; 10 bases align to TRBD1. The trim removed 0 bases at V and 7 bases at J, leaving 11 bases unmatched. CDR1 and CDR2 from the germline V gene are MNHEY and SMNVEV (reference sequence). The CDR3 is 17 residues long.

The CDR3 bases are TGTGCCAGCAGCCAAGCCCCGACTAGCGGGCAAGAGACCCAGTACTTC. Translated: CASSQAPTSGQETQYF. The V gene is TRBV3-1 (or the pseudogene TRBV3-2), the J gene TRBJ2-5; TRBD2 agrees at 10 bases. Germline CDR1 reads LGHDT; CDR2 reads YNNKEL (reference sequence). This CDR3 is built from 16 residues. After removal of 1 base from V and 2 bases from J, the junction contained 4 bases not matched to a gene.

The V and J genes are TRBV6-2 or TRBV6-3 and TRBJ1-5; D is unclear. The CDR3 extends over 15 amino acids. Trimming took off 6 bases at V and 7 bases at J, with 19 bases between the two ends. Germline values: CDR1 MNHEY, CDR2 SVGEGT. The CDR3 reads CASSQFGRTGQPQHF. CDR3 coding DNA: TGTGCCAGCAGCCAGTTCGGCAGAACGGGGCAGCCCCAGCATTTT.

V and J are TRBV5-1 and TRBJ1-1; D perhaps matches TRBD1 (5 bases). This CDR3 has 13 amino acids. Germline V lookup: CDR1 SGHRS, CDR2 YFSETQ. Trimming removed 4 bases from V and 2 bases from J, with 9 bases in between. The DNA for the CDR3 is TGCGCCAGCAGCCTTGGGACTAACACTGAAGCTTTCTTT. Protein: CASSLGTNTEAFF.

The rearrangement links TRBV4-1 to TRBJ1-1; no firm D call. The germline V gene encodes CDR1 MGHRA and CDR2 YSYEKL. The CDR3 has 19 amino acids. V dropped 2 bases and J dropped 2 bases, with 24 bases sitting between them. CDR3 DNA sequence: TGCGCCAGCAGCCAATCTCGCCTGGCATCCGGGTCCCCCAACACTGAAGCTTTCTTT. This translates into CASSQSRLASGSPNTEAFF.

The V gene is TRBV4-3, the J gene TRBJ2-5; TRBD2 might be the D (7 bases). Germline values: CDR1 LGHNA, CDR2 YSLEER. The CDR3 totals 16 residues. V lost 1 base and J 1 base, leaving 13 bases between the germline ends. The CDR3 region is CASSQGVGGPQETQYF. For the CDR3, the DNA is TGCGCCAGCAGCCAAGGGGTGGGGGGGCCCCAAGAGACCCAGTACTTC.

Details on this clone: The sample has other DNA sequences that encode this CDR3 too. This rearrangement joins TRBV11-2 to TRBJ2-3; 8 positions match TRBD1. The germline CDR1 and CDR2 sequences are SGHAT and FQNNGV. The CDR3 consists of 15 residues. The junction had 8 bases not matched to a gene; V was cut back by 5 bases and J by 4 bases. CDR3 coding DNA: TGTGCCAGCAGCCTAGGACAGACAGGGGCAGATACGCAGTATTTT. Its protein is CASSLGQTGADTQYF.

This sequence joins TRBV30 and TRBJ1-1; D is uncertain. Germline V gene lookup returns CDR1 GTSNPN and CDR2 SVGIG (reference sequence). V dropped 0 bases and J dropped 4 bases, with 9 bases sitting between them. There are 13 residues in the CDR3. For the CDR3, the DNA is TGTGCCTGGAGTGTATCTGGAATCACTGAAGCTTTCTTT. It yields the protein CAWSVSGITEAFF.

The rearrangement uses TRBV6-1 and TRBJ2-5; TRBD2 might be the D (5 bases). The V and J ends lost 0 bases and 7 bases respectively, with 12 bases between them. The germline V gene encodes CDR1 MNHNS and CDR2 SASEGT. The CDR3 consists of 14 residues. DNA of the CDR3: TGTGCCAGCAGTGAAGCCGCTAGCATGGGGACCCAGTACTTC. Protein product: CASSEAASMGTQYF.

This chain connects TRBV29-1 to TRBJ2-1; D perhaps matches TRBD1 (6 bases). The CDR3 runs to 14 residues. With 4 bases removed from V and 0 bases from J, the gap between germline ends came to 10 bases. CDR1 is SQVTM, CDR2 ANQGSEA, per germline. The CDR3 loop reads CSVGRGSSYNEQFF. In DNA form, the CDR3 reads TGCAGCGTTGGAAGGGGGAGCTCCTACAATGAGCAGTTCTTC.

In this sample, this clone turned up a few times. The CDR3 bases are TGTGCCAGCAGTTTAGTTGGCGGGGGGAAACACAATGAGCAGTTCTTC. This gives the protein CASSLVGGGKHNEQFF. The gene calls are TRBV27 and TRBJ2-1; 8 bases are shared with TRBD2. CDR1 and CDR2 from the germline V gene are MNHEY and SMNVEV (reference sequence). Trimming removed 2 bases from V and 5 bases from J; junction bases left unmatched: 8. The CDR3 sequence is 16 residues long.

CDR3 protein: CASSFRGAENEQYF. DNA of the CDR3: TGCGCCAGCAGCTTTCGAGGGGCCGAAAACGAGCAGTACTTC. The chain combines TRBV5-1 with TRBJ2-7, with D possibly called TRBD1 or TRBD2 (5 bases each). Germline CDR1 and CDR2: SGHRS and YFSETQ. V gave up 2 bases and J gave up 5 bases, with 14 bases separating them. This CDR3 region has 14 residues. The variable domain in full, completed from reference TRBV5-1 and TRBJ2-7, reads KAGVTQTPRYLIKTRGQQVTLSCSPISGHRSVSWYQQTPGQGLQFLFEYFSETQRNKGNFPGRFSGRQFSNSRSEMNVSTLELGDSALYLCASSFRGAENEQYFGPGTRLTVT.

The V gene is TRBV30, the J gene TRBJ1-5; D unclear. The germline gives CDR1 GTSNPN, CDR2 SVGIG (reference sequence). This CDR3 is 13 amino acids long. V was cut by 0 bases and J by 5 bases, with 8 bases left in between. The CDR3 region has the DNA TGTGCCTGGAGTGTAGCTTTCGATCAGCCCCAGCATTTT. It specifies CAWSVAFDQPQHF.

This chain uses TRBV18 with TRBJ2-3; 12 bases fit TRBD1. There are 16 residues in the CDR3. Germline-derived CDR1 and CDR2 are KGHSH and LQKENI. The trim removed 5 bases at V and 4 bases at J, leaving 7 bases unmatched. Written as DNA, the CDR3 is TGTGCCAGCTCAAAGCGGGACAGGGGGCGCGCAGATACGCAGTATTTT. Residues: CASSKRDRGRADTQYF. Variable domain in full (rest from reference TRBV18 and TRBJ2-3): NAGVMQNPRHLVRRRGQEARLRCSPMKGHSHVYWYRQLPEEGLKFMVYLQKENIIDESGMPKERFSAEFPKEGPSILRIQQVVRGDSAAYFCASSKRDRGRADTQYFGPGTRLTVL.

This chain joins TRBV20-1 and TRBJ1-1; D is possibly TRBD1 (6 bases). From germline, CDR1 is DFQATT and CDR2 SNEGSKA (reference sequence). This CDR3 is built from 11 residues. The V end was cut by 3 bases, the J end by 8 bases, with 10 bases between. The CDR3, as DNA: TGCAGTGCTAGCCCGCAGGGGGAAGCTTTCTTT. This gives the protein CSASPQGEAFF.

The V and J genes are TRBV11-2 and TRBJ2-1, with D perhaps matching TRBD1 (5 bases). V was shortened by 5 bases and J by 10 bases, with 12 bases between the two germline ends. CDR1 SGHAT and CDR2 FQNNGV come from the germline V gene. The CDR3 has 12 residues. CDR3 sequence: CASSADSREQFF. CDR3 DNA: TGTGCCAGCAGCGCCGACAGCAGGGAGCAGTTCTTC. Full variable domain (missing parts from reference TRBV11-2 and TRBJ2-1): EAGVAQSPRYKIIEKRQSVAFWCNPISGHATLYWYQQILGQGPKLLIQFQNNGVVDDSQLPKDRFSAERLKGVDSTLKIQPAKLEDSAVYLCASSADSREQFFGPGTRLTVL.

The chain has TRBV30 and TRBJ1-1, with D perhaps TRBD1 (6 bases). From germline, CDR1 is GTSNPN and CDR2 SVGIG (reference sequence). The V end lost 0 bases, the J end lost 11 bases, and 16 bases lay between the germline ends. This CDR3 is 13 amino acids long. Here the CDR3 DNA reads TGTGCCTGGAGTGTACTAGGGGGGGCAGGGGCTTTCTTT. It is translated as CAWSVLGGAGAFF.

This clone was detected once. The chain uses TRBV2 and TRBJ2-5, with D perhaps TRBD1 (6 bases). The V end was cut by 10 bases, the J end by 3 bases, with 15 bases between. The CDR3 totals 13 residues. Germline V CDR1 and CDR2: SNHLY, FYNNEI. CDR3 sequence: CATNRVEEETQYF. Here the CDR3 DNA reads TGTGCCACCAACAGGGTTGAAGAAGAGACCCAGTACTTC.

The V gene is TRBV28, the J gene TRBJ2-1, with TRBD2 identical over 13 bases. Germline loops: CDR1 MDHEN, CDR2 SYDVKM. The trim removed 5 bases at V and 16 bases at J, leaving 8 bases unmatched. The CDR3 spans 13 residues. CDR3 in amino acids: CASSATSGGARFF. Here the CDR3 DNA reads TGTGCCAGCAGTGCCACTAGCGGGGGGGCCCGATTCTTC. The full variable domain, rest sourced from reference TRBV28 and TRBJ2-1, is DVKVTQSSRYLVKRTGEKVFLECVQDMDHENMFWYRQDPGLGLRLIYFSYDVKMKEKGDIPEGYSVSREKKERFSLILESASTNQTSMYLCASSATSGGARFFGPGTRLTVL.

This rearrangement joins TRBV30 to TRBJ1-1; D not certain. CDR3 size: 11 residues. Germline V lookup: CDR1 GTSNPN, CDR2 SVGIG (reference sequence). Trimming shortened V by 5 bases and J by 3 bases, and 7 bases separated the two germline ends. The CDR3 spells CAWSLYTEAFF. The CDR3, as DNA: TGTGCCTGGTCCCTCTACACTGAAGCTTTCTTT. The entire variable domain, with the rest obtained from reference TRBV30 and TRBJ1-1, is as follows: SQTIHQWPATLVQPVGSPLSLECTVEGTSNPNLYWYRQAAGRGLQLLFYSVGIGQISSEVPQNLSASRPQDRQFILSSKKLLLSDSGFYLCAWSLYTEAFFGQGTRLTVV.

This clone was seen only a few times. This chain uses TRBV30 with TRBJ1-5; TRBD1 matches at 7 bases. This CDR3 has 14 residues. The V segment lost 1 base and the J segment 3 bases; nucleotides outside the gene matches: 3. Germline lookup yields CDR1 GTSNPN and CDR2 SVGIG (reference sequence). Here the CDR3 reads CAWSAGQYNQPQHF. The CDR3 nucleotides read TGTGCCTGGAGTGCGGGACAGTACAATCAGCCCCAGCATTTT.

The gene calls are TRBV7-2 and TRBJ2-3; 7 bases map to TRBD2. V lost 5 bases and J lost 1; bases outside the gene matches: 6. CDR3 length: 15 residues. Germline lookup yields CDR1 SGHTA and CDR2 FQGNSA. The CDR3 coding sequence is TGTGCCAGCAGCCCTAGCGGTGGGGGCACAGATACGCAGTATTTT. Encoded protein: CASSPSGGGTDTQYF.

This chain joins TRBV5-6 and TRBJ1-2; unclear D gene. CDR3 length: 12 residues. Germline lookup yields CDR1 SGHDT and CDR2 YYEEEE. Trimming stripped 4 bases from V and 5 bases from J, with 9 bases between. CDR3 in DNA: TGTGCCAGCAGCGCCGGATTGTATGGCTACACCTTC. Translation: CASSAGLYGYTF.

This chain links TRBV15 with TRBJ2-7; 7 bases line up with TRBD1. This CDR3 is 16 amino acids long. V was pared by 1 base and J by 5 bases, with 11 bases of the junction left unmatched. CDR1 is LNHNV and CDR2 is YYDKDF in the germline V gene (reference sequence). CDR3 nucleotides: TGTGCCACCAGCAGAGGGTCGACAGGGAAATCCCACGAGCAGTACTTC. It yields the protein CATSRGSTGKSHEQYF.

The chain has TRBV11-2 and TRBJ2-1; no clear D. The germline V gene has CDR1 SGHAT and CDR2 FQNNGV. The CDR3 covers 13 residues. V lost 2 bases and J 4 bases, leaving 6 bases between the germline ends. The CDR3 DNA sequence: TGTGCCAGCAGCTTACACTTATACAATGAGCAGTTCTTC. Its translation: CASSLHLYNEQFF. The whole variable domain, remainder taken from reference TRBV11-2 and TRBJ2-1, is EAGVAQSPRYKIIEKRQSVAFWCNPISGHATLYWYQQILGQGPKLLIQFQNNGVVDDSQLPKDRFSAERLKGVDSTLKIQPAKLEDSAVYLCASSLHLYNEQFFGPGTRLTVL.

This clone appeared once. The chain joins TRBV5-4 to TRBJ2-1; no clear D. The CDR3 spans 15 residues. The germline V gene has CDR1 SGHNT and CDR2 YYREEE (reference sequence). V dropped 0 bases and J dropped 1 base, with 8 bases sitting between them. The CDR3 DNA reads TGTGCCAGCAGCTTGGTGTTTGGTTCCTACAATGAGCAGTTCTTC. Its translation: CASSLVFGSYNEQFF.

The chain uses TRBV6-6 and TRBJ1-1; 7 bases line up with TRBD1. The CDR3 runs to 11 residues. V was pared by 10 bases and J by 7 bases, with 6 bases of the junction left unmatched. Germline V lookup: CDR1 MNHNY, CDR2 SVGAGI (reference sequence). The CDR3 DNA reads TGTGCCATCACAGGGGTAGTTGAAGCTTTCTTT. Translation: CAITGVVEAFF.

This chain connects TRBV4-2 to TRBJ2-7; 7 bases are shared with TRBD2. CDR1 and CDR2 from the germline V gene are LGHNA and YNFKEQ. The V segment lost 5 bases and the J segment 0 bases; nucleotides outside the gene matches: 10. The CDR3 length is 16 residues. CDR3 protein: CASSSPGLQDSYEQYF. CDR3 bases: TGTGCCAGCAGCTCCCCGGGACTACAAGACTCCTACGAGCAGTACTTC.

The rearrangement uses TRBV2 and TRBJ2-7, with D possibly matching TRBD1 (6 bases). The CDR3 sequence is 13 residues long. The germline gives CDR1 SNHLY, CDR2 FYNNEI. Trimming left V 7 bases short and J 0 bases short, with 10 bases between. DNA for the CDR3: TGTGCCAGCAAATTAGGGGGCTCCTACGAGCAGTACTTC. Its protein product is CASKLGGSYEQYF.

The chain joins TRBV7-2 to TRBJ2-2, with D maybe TRBD2 (6 bases). Trimming took 4 bases from V and 0 from J, leaving 12 bases between them. Germline CDR1 SGHTA, CDR2 FQGNSA. This CDR3 contains 16 residues. The CDR3 DNA reads as TGTGCCAGCAGCTCCCTCGGGACTTCGAACACCGGGGAGCTGTTTTTT. Protein: CASSSLGTSNTGELFF.